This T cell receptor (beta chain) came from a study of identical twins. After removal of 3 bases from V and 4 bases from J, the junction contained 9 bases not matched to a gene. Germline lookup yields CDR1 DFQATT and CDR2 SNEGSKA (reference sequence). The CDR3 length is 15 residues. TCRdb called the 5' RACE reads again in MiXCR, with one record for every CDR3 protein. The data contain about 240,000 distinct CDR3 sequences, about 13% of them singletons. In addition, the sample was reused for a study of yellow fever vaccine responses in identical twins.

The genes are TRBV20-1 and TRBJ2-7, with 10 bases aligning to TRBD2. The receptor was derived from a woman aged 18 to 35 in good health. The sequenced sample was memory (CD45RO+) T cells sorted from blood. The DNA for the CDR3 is TGCAGTGCTAGTGCTAGCGGGAGAGGGAGGTACGAGCAGTACTTC. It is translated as CSASASGRGRYEQYF.